This T cell receptor beta chain was documented in a study of OX40 agonist ivuxolimab in advanced cancers. The data were produced by immunoSEQ multiplex PCR, yet TCRdb's version contains in-frame clones alone and is incomplete. The data hold 65,000 to 95,000 clones, with about 91% observed a single time. Study-level findings and limits: CD8+ T cells (on average) carried more expanded clones than CD4+ T cells. Normalized expansion of T-cell clones was also low for some nonresponders.

This clone was seen only a few times. Its antigen is not known. Germline CDR1 and CDR2: ENHRY and SYGVKD. The CDR3 is made up of 14 amino acids. With V trimmed by 4 bases and J by 1 base, 1 base remained unmatched. The chain couples TRBV10-3 to TRBJ1-1; 9 bases align to TRBD1. The sample in question was CD4+ or CD8+ T cells sorted from blood, obtained in a trial of the OX40 agonist ivuxolimab. The receptor was derived from an adult with an advanced solid tumor such as melanoma, head and neck, liver or kidney cancer. DNA of the CDR3: TGTGCCATCAGTGGGACAGGGGAGAACACTGAAGCTTTCTTT. Protein sequence: CAISGTGENTEAFF.